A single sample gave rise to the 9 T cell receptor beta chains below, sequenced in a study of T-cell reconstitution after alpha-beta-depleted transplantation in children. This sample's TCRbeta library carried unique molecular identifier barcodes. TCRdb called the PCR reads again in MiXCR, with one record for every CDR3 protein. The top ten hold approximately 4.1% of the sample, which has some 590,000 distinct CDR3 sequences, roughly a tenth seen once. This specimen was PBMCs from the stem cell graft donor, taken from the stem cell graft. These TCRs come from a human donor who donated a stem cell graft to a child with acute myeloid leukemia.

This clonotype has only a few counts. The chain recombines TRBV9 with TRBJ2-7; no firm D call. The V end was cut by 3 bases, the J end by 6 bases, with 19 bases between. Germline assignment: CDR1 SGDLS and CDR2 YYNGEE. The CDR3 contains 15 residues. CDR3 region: CASSAPLEELSEQYF. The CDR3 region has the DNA TGTGCCAGCAGCGCCCCTCTAGAGGAGCTGAGCGAGCAGTACTTC.

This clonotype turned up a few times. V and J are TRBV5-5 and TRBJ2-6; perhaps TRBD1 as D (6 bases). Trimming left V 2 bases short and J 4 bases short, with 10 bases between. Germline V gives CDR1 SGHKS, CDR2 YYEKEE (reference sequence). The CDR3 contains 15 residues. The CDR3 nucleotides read TGTGCCAGCAGCTTCTCAGGGGCAGGGGCCAACGTCCTGACTTTC. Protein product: CASSFSGAGANVLTF.

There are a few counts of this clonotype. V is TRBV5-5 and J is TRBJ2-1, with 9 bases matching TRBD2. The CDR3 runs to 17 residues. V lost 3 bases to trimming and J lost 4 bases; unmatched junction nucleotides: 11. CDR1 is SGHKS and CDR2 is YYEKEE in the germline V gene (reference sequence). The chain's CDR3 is CASSSASLSGRYNEQFF. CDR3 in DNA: TGTGCCAGCAGCTCGGCGTCCCTTAGCGGGAGATACAATGAGCAGTTCTTC.

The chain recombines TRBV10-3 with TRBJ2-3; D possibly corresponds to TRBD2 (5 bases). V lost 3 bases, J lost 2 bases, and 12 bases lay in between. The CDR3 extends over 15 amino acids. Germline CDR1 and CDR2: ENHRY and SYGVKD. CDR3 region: CAISDQAAPTDTQYF. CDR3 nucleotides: TGTGCCATCAGTGATCAAGCGGCACCCACAGATACGCAGTATTTT.

Here the CDR3 DNA reads TGCAGTGCTAGGCGGACAGAGGCTCTTCACATGAACACTGAAGCTTTCTTT. It is translated as CSARRTEALHMNTEAFF. V usage is TRBV20-1 and J usage is TRBJ1-1; the D gene is possibly TRBD1 (6 bases). Between the trimmed V and J ends, which lost 3 bases and 0 bases, there was a span of 20 bases. Germline CDR1 and CDR2: DFQATT and SNEGSKA (reference sequence). This CDR3 is built from 17 residues.

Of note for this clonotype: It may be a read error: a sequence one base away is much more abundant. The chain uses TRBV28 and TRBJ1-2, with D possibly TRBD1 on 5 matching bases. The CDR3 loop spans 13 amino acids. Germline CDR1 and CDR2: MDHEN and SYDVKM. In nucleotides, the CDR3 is TGTGCCAGCAGTGTTCAGGGAAGAAAAGGCTACAGCTTC. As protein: CASSVQGRKGYSF.

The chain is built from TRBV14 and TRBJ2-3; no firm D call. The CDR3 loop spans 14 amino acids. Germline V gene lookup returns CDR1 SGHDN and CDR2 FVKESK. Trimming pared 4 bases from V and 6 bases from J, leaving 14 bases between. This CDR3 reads CASSLRIAGDTQYF. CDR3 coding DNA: TGTGCCAGCAGCCTCCGGATAGCTGGGGATACGCAGTATTTT.

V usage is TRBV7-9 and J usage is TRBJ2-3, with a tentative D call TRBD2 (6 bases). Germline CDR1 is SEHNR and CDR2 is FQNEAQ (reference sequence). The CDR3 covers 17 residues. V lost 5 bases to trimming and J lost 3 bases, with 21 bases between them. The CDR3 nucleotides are TGTGCCAGCAGCCGGGCCAATTCTGCTAGCGTAACAGATACGCAGTATTTT. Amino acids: CASSRANSASVTDTQYF.

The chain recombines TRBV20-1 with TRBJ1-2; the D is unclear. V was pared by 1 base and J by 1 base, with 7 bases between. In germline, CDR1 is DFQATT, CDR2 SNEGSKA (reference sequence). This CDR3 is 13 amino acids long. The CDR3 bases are TGCAGTGCTAGAGGTCCCAGTAACTATGGCTACACCTTC. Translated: CSARGPSNYGYTF.